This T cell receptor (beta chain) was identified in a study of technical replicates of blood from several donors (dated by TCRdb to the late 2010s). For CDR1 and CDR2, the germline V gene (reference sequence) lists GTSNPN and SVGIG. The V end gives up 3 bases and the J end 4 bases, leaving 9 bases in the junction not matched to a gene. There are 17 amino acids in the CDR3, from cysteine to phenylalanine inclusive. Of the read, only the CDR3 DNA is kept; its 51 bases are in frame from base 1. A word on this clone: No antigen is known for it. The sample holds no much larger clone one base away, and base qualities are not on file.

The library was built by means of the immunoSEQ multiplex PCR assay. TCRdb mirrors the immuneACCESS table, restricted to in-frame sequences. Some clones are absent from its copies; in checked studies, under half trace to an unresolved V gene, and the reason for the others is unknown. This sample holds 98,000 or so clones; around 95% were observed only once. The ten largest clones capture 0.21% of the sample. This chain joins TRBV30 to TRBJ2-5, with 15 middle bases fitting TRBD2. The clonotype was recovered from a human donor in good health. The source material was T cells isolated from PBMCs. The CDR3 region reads CAWRSGTSGRPRETQYF. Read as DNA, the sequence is TGTGCCTGGAGATCCGGGACTAGCGGGAGGCCCCGAGAGACCCAGTACTTC.